The 8 T cell receptor beta chains in this list originate from one sample, sequenced in a study of cytomegalovirus exposure and HLA in healthy donors. Researchers ran the PCR with 60 Vbeta and 13 Jbeta primers. Profiling relied on immunoSEQ multiplex PCR, and the TCRdb table lists in-frame clones only, not all of them. The sample records 150,000 to 200,000 clones, roughly 77% being singletons. The sequenced material came from PBMCs. The receptors were gathered from a man between 45 and 60 years old in good health and CMV-seropositive.

The J gene is TRBJ1-2, the V gene TRBV6-5; TRBD1 matches 10 bases. CDR1 and CDR2 (germline): MNHEY, SVGAGI. This CDR3 is 15 amino acids long. Trimming removed 5 bases from V and 7 bases from J; junction bases left unmatched: 10. CDR3 nucleotides: TGTGCCAGCAGTAGAACCGGGACAGGGGCTTTTGGCTACACCTTC. It yields the protein CASSRTGTGAFGYTF.

The chain carries TRBV28 and TRBJ2-2, with D tentatively TRBD2 (5 bases). V shed 5 bases and J shed 4 bases, with 8 bases lying between them. The CDR3 runs to 13 residues. From germline, CDR1 is MDHEN and CDR2 SYDVKM. CDR3 sequence (DNA): TGTGCCAGCAGTATCACTAGCACCGGGGAGCTGTTTTTT. As protein: CASSITSTGELFF.

The gene calls are TRBV6-5 and TRBJ1-4; 7 bases map to TRBD1. The CDR3 loop spans 15 amino acids. The junction had 10 bases not matched to a gene; V was cut back by 4 bases and J by 8 bases. The germline V gene has CDR1 MNHEY and CDR2 SVGAGI. The CDR3: CASSFGQAVGEKLFF. The CDR3 DNA is TGTGCCAGCAGTTTCGGACAGGCCGTGGGCGAAAAACTGTTTTTT.

This clone showed up just once. The chain links TRBV2 to TRBJ1-1, with D uncertain. Germline CDR1 is SNHLY and CDR2 is FYNNEI. The CDR3 sequence is 13 residues long. V dropped 6 bases and J dropped 1 base, with 9 bases sitting between them. The CDR3 sequence is CASSSEKNTEAFF. The CDR3 region has the DNA TGTGCCAGCAGCTCCGAGAAGAACACTGAAGCTTTCTTT.

The V gene is TRBV5-1, the J gene TRBJ2-7; 12 positions match TRBD1. Germline CDR1 SGHRS, CDR2 YFSETQ. The CDR3 is made up of 14 amino acids. Unmatched junction bases numbered 3, after V lost 4 bases and J lost 4 bases. The CDR3 protein is CASSGTGGIYEQYF. The CDR3 coding sequence is TGCGCCAGCAGCGGGACAGGGGGCATTTACGAGCAGTACTTC.

This chain joins TRBV4-3 and TRBJ2-7; possible D gene TRBD1, 6 bases. Germline lookup yields CDR1 LGHNA and CDR2 YSLEER. The CDR3 totals 13 residues. Trimming left V 3 bases short and J 5 bases short, with 11 bases between. Here the CDR3 reads CASSQSQGDEQYF. In nucleotides, the CDR3 is TGCGCCAGCAGCCAGTCACAGGGAGACGAGCAGTACTTC.

V usage is TRBV6-5 and J usage is TRBJ2-2; maybe TRBD1 (5 bases). The CDR3 contains 15 residues. Trimming left V 5 bases short and J 2 bases short, with 12 bases between. Germline V gene lookup returns CDR1 MNHEY and CDR2 SVGAGI. This CDR3 is CASSPWQGNTGELFF. In DNA form, the CDR3 reads TGTGCCAGCAGTCCTTGGCAGGGAAACACCGGGGAGCTGTTTTTT.

The chain combines TRBV5-4 with TRBJ1-1; D is unresolved. The germline CDR1 and CDR2 sequences are SGHNT and YYREEE (reference sequence). The length of the CDR3 is 15 residues. The V gene lost 0 bases and the J gene lost 0 bases, with 9 bases spanning the gap. The DNA for the CDR3 is TGTGCCAGCAGCTTGGCGAGACACTTGAACACTGAAGCTTTCTTT. It is translated as CASSLARHLNTEAFF.